This TCR beta chain was identified in a study of tissue T cells after allogeneic stem cell transplantation. General study results and limits: Across patients, clones rarely overlapped, yet motif clusters were shared tissue-specifically.

Survey-depth TCRbeta CDR3 sequencing reported V/J genes and productive frequencies. Repertoires were generated with immunoSEQ multiplex PCR, while TCRdb's copy carries only in-frame clones and drops some. Here the sample spans more than 9,500 clones, about 73% being singletons. Retrospectively chosen non-transplant comparators had other cancers and at least five gastrointestinal samples, without known gastrointestinal disease. GI sites, liver, skin and spleen were taken after median 9.75 post-mortem hours. Points on this clone: Antigen: not known.

Trimming took 6 bases from V and 2 from J, leaving 10 bases between them. Germline loops: CDR1 SNHLY, CDR2 FYNNEI. This CDR3 is 14 amino acids long. The receptor comes from a woman between 18 and 50 years old with breast cancer. The chain joins TRBV2 to TRBJ1-4; TRBD1 is a possible D gene (6 bases). The sequencing used tissue from the right colon, collected at autopsy. The CDR3 spells CASRGTPTNEKLFF. For the CDR3, the DNA is TGTGCCAGCAGGGGGACACCTACTAATGAAAAACTGTTTTTT. Full variable domain (remainder filled in from reference TRBV2 and TRBJ1-4): EPEVTQTPSHQVTQMGQEVILRCVPISNHLYFYWYRQILGQKVEFLVSFYNNEISEKSEIFDDQFSVERPDGSNFTLKIRSTKLEDSAMYFCASRGTPTNEKLFFGSGTQLSVL.